This entry features one T cell receptor beta chain sequence. This clonotype was seen a few times. Its antigen is currently not known. Base quality data are lacking; no much larger clone is found one base away. This sample was included in a study of blood T cells in healthy people across ages (dated by TCRdb to between 2014 and 2016). For the wider study: Template switching captured roughly one uniquely barcoded TCR beta cDNA molecule per two T cells in model experiments. Age-related changes in TCR beta repertoire diversity were measured in the study by deep sequencing normalized with unique cDNA molecular identifiers. The donors were divided into four age groups: young (average approximately 15 years), middle-aged (roughly 40), aged (approximately 62) and long-lived (around 80). To avoid experimental bias, donors of different ages were spread randomly across the sequencing lanes. Using the same blood draw, the study looked at two additional independent replicas of 1 million unique cDNA reads for two donors, one aged 18 to 29 and the other aged 80 or older. Here is what the overall study found, with its caveats: Because the CMV infection status of the donors was unknown, age-related changes in expanded clonotypes may potentially have been confounded. As age increased, observed TCR beta diversity per million T cells dropped in a roughly linear way, and a significant reduction was already evident by age 40. A strong correlation was found between observed TCR beta diversity and the percentage of naive T cells measured by flow cytometry. Compared with the aged group, more naive CD4+ T cells, fewer expanded clones and increased TCR diversity were shown by the long-lived group, suggesting age selection. Because profiling used bulk unsorted PBMCs, naive and antigen-experienced compartments could not be compared conclusively. Estimates of total diversity from one million sequenced T cells were regarded as lower bounds and underestimates.

The trim is 3 bases for V and 2 bases for J, with a gap of 10 bases between the germline ends. Sequences SGHTA (CDR1) and FQGNSA (CDR2) are obtained from the germline V gene. Including the terminal cysteine and phenylalanine, the CDR3 comprises 14 residues. The only DNA kept is the CDR3, 42 bases in frame from the first base. Systemically healthy Caucasian individuals from Russia, roughly 40 in total and aged 6 to 90 years, were included as donors. Each donor gave around 9.9 milliliters of peripheral blood, collected into EDTA-treated Vacutainer tubes. Ficoll-Paque density-gradient centrifugation was used to isolate PBMCs, with at least 6.5 million per sample. Total RNA was extracted from PBMCs with Trizol reagent, with at least 5.5 micrograms obtained per sample. The percentages of naive CD45RAhigh/CD27high T cells were determined by flow cytometry on a PBMC aliquot from every donor. The library was obtained by 5' RACE. Sequencing instrument: Illumina HiSeq 2500. The second PCR ran for about 6 to 12 cycles and used a J-beta primer mix along with a sample-barcoded 5' primer. Each TCR beta cDNA molecule received a unique molecular identifier from a template-switch 5' adaptor carrying 12 random nucleotides. Each sample yielded at least 3 million CDR3-containing paired-end reads. First-strand cDNA synthesis was performed from all RNA using the Mint cDNA synthesis kit, with priming by a TRBC-specific oligonucleotide. After uracil-DNA glycosylase treatment, a first 18-cycle PCR used universal primers M1SS and BC2_uni_R on all cDNA. Per the authors' processing: For normalization, 1 million high-quality reads, each with a distinct molecular identifier, were randomly selected from each sample. Reads with shared molecular identifiers were discarded instead of being binned into consensus sequences. MiTCR, run with a Q25 quality threshold and the strictest error-elimination algorithm, handled CDR3 identification, clonotype clustering and error correction. A nonparametric unseen species model using Euler transformation provided a lower-bound estimate of total TCR beta diversity. TCRdb took the public reads, trimmed them with fastp at Q25, ran MiXCR for clone calling and kept in-frame beta chains. Each CDR3 protein appears once, grouped with its most common genes and DNA. TCRdb's processing, not the study's, gives the V and J calls here. In all, the sample holds 550,000 to 700,000 distinct CDR3 sequences, and 27% of those were seen once. The top ten hold about a fifth of the sample.

The clonotype was recovered from a woman in her 70s in good health. The chain is encoded by TRBV7-2 joined to TRBJ1-2, and the D gene may be TRBD1, 5 bases matching. The material sequenced was blood. The nucleotides read TGTGCCAGCAGCTTCACACGGGACAACTATGGCTACACCTTC. The translation is CASSFTRDNYGYTF.